This passage covers 17 T cell receptor beta chains from one sample sequenced in a study of blood T cell repertoires in COVID-19. Data came from immunoSEQ multiplex PCR; TCRdb stores just in-frame clones and leaves some out. The repertoire includes some 350,000 clones, 65% to 85% of them detected once, and 3% sits in the top ten. The sample comprised peripheral blood. Receptor source: a young man with active or convalescent COVID-19.

This clone was detected a few times. The V call is TRBV28, the J call TRBJ2-7, with 9 bases fitting TRBD2. Trimming took 6 bases from V and 2 from J; bases not matched to a gene: 8. The CDR3 spans 15 residues. CDR1 MDHEN and CDR2 SYDVKM come from the germline V gene. The CDR3 protein is CASSGGGRGTYEQYF. CDR3 sequence (DNA): TGTGCCAGCAGCGGGGGCGGGAGGGGAACCTACGAGCAGTACTTC.

J is TRBJ1-4 and V is TRBV28, with D possibly being TRBD1 (6 bases). Trimming removed 8 bases from V and 7 bases from J, with 11 bases in between. The CDR3 is made up of 12 amino acids. Germline CDR1 MDHEN, CDR2 SYDVKM. CDR3 DNA: TGTGCCAGCCAGGGGCAGGTTGAAAAACTGTTTTTT. Translation: CASQGQVEKLFF.

V is TRBV3-1 (or the pseudogene TRBV3-2) and J is TRBJ1-4; D ambiguous. V lost 4 bases and J lost 0, with 9 bases in between. CDR3 length equals 15 residues. Germline V gene data show CDR1 as LGHDT and CDR2 as YNNKEL (reference sequence). The CDR3 nucleotides are TGTGCCAGCAGCCCCCAGGCCGCAACTAATGAAAAACTGTTTTTT. Translation gives CASSPQAATNEKLFF.

J is TRBJ2-3 and V is TRBV7-2; D gene ambiguous. The CDR3 consists of 10 residues. V lost 10 bases to trimming and J lost 6 bases, with 8 bases between them. CDR1 is SGHTA and CDR2 is FQGNSA in the germline V gene. CDR3 in DNA: TGTGCCATCGGTGAGGATACGCAGTATTTT. Protein product: CAIGEDTQYF.

This chain joins TRBV6-4 and TRBJ1-3; D ambiguous. The germline V gene has CDR1 MRHNA and CDR2 SNTAGT. The length of the CDR3 is 12 residues. V was trimmed by 6 bases and J by 3 bases, leaving 6 bases between them. The CDR3 sequence: CASRRFGNTIYF. CDR3 nucleotides: TGTGCCAGCAGGCGATTTGGAAACACCATATATTTT.

This chain links TRBV27 with TRBJ2-1, with a possible D match to TRBD2 (7 bases). The CDR3 is 13 amino acids. Trimming pared 6 bases from V and 8 bases from J, leaving 14 bases between. Germline-derived CDR1 and CDR2 are MNHEY and SMNVEV (reference sequence). The CDR3 bases are TGTGCCAGCAGAATCGGGGGGCGCCATGAGCAGTTCTTC. Amino acids: CASRIGGRHEQFF.

This CDR3 is CATSDPSNYPDTQYF. As DNA, the CDR3 is TGTGCCACCAGTGACCCATCGAACTACCCAGATACGCAGTATTTT. The V call is TRBV24-1, the J call TRBJ2-3, with D unresolved. The germline gives CDR1 KGHDR, CDR2 SFDVKD. The CDR3 is made up of 15 amino acids. Trimming stripped 4 bases from V and 4 bases from J, with 14 bases between.

The V call is TRBV7-8, the J call TRBJ1-6, with D possibly TRBD1 on 6 matching bases. This CDR3 contains 16 residues. Deletions cut 2 bases from V and 5 bases from J, with 13 bases between. Germline V gives CDR1 SGHVS, CDR2 FQNEAQ. The CDR3 DNA follows: TGTGCCAGCAGCTTAATCACACAGGGAGATAATTCACCCCTCCACTTT. Translating gives CASSLITQGDNSPLHF.

J is TRBJ2-7 and V is TRBV24-1, with a tentative D call TRBD1 (5 bases). This CDR3 is 12 amino acids long. V was pared by 5 bases and J by 5 bases, with 9 bases between. Germline values: CDR1 KGHDR, CDR2 SFDVKD. CDR3 nucleotide sequence: TGTGCCACCAGTGGTTGGGGCCACGAGCAGTACTTC. Residues: CATSGWGHEQYF.

The J gene is TRBJ2-1, the V gene TRBV4-1, with 12 nucleotides matching TRBD2. The CDR3 covers 18 residues. Germline trimming cut 1 base from V and 4 bases from J; bases unmatched to any gene: 8. Per the germline V gene, CDR1 is MGHRA and CDR2 is YSYEKL. CDR3 sequence: CASSQARLGTSGYNEQFF. The CDR3 bases are TGCGCCAGCAGCCAAGCCCGGTTAGGGACTAGCGGGTACAATGAGCAGTTCTTC.

The chain combines TRBV5-1 with TRBJ1-6; D remains unclear. Germline-derived CDR1 and CDR2 are SGHRS and YFSETQ. Trimming cost V 0 bases and J 8 bases, with 9 bases left between them. CDR3 length: 14 residues. The CDR3 sequence is CASSLVAPDSPLHF. For the CDR3, the DNA is TGCGCCAGCAGCTTGGTAGCTCCCGATTCACCCCTCCACTTT.

The CDR3, as DNA: TGTGCCAGCAGCTCCGGACTGGCCCACAAGGATACGCAGTATTTT. It is translated as CASSSGLAHKDTQYF. The chain couples TRBV9 to TRBJ2-3, with a weak D call TRBD2 (5 bases). Germline V gives CDR1 SGDLS, CDR2 YYNGEE. Trimming removed 4 bases at V and 6 bases at J, with 18 bases between. This CDR3 has 15 amino acids.

Note on this clone: The same CDR3 can be traced to other DNA sequences in this sample. The V and J genes are TRBV30 and TRBJ1-1; D may be TRBD1 (5 bases). V was clipped by 0 bases and J by 3 bases, with 8 bases between them. Germline V gene lookup returns CDR1 GTSNPN and CDR2 SVGIG (reference sequence). The CDR3 spans 13 residues. CDR3: CAWSVQGYTEAFF. The CDR3 nucleotides read TGTGCCTGGAGTGTCCAGGGCTACACTGAAGCTTTCTTT.

The rearrangement links TRBV10-3 to TRBJ1-2; perhaps TRBD1 as D (6 bases). Germline-derived CDR1 and CDR2 are ENHRY and SYGVKD. The ends were cut back, 0 bases at V and 8 bases at J, with 19 bases in the middle. This CDR3 contains 16 residues. The CDR3 is CAISESVRRGPGGYTF. The DNA for the CDR3 is TGTGCCATCAGTGAGTCGGTCCGGCGGGGGCCGGGGGGCTACACCTTC.

The chain couples TRBV13 to TRBJ2-2; 7 nucleotides agree with TRBD1. V shed 3 bases and J 7 bases; nucleotides not matched to a gene: 5. Germline V lookup: CDR1 PRHDT, CDR2 FYEKMQ (reference sequence). The CDR3 consists of 14 residues. The CDR3 coding sequence is TGTGCCAGCAGCTTTTTACAGGGGTACGGGGAGCTGTTTTTT. Translation: CASSFLQGYGELFF. Full variable domain (rest looked up from reference TRBV13 and TRBJ2-2): AAGVIQSPRHLIKEKRETATLKCYPIPRHDTVYWYQQGPGQDPQFLISFYEKMQSDKGSIPDRFSAQQFSDYHSELNMSSLELGDSALYFCASSFLQGYGELFFGEGSRLTVL.

V gene TRBV2 combines with J gene TRBJ2-3; 12 bases are a match to TRBD2. CDR1 is SNHLY and CDR2 is FYNNEI in the germline V gene. The CDR3 spans 19 residues. The trim removed 8 bases at V and 0 bases at J, leaving 15 bases unmatched. CDR3: CASPKETSGGRTSTDTQYF. The DNA for the CDR3 is TGTGCCAGCCCCAAAGAGACTAGCGGGGGACGAACTAGCACAGATACGCAGTATTTT.

The rearrangement uses TRBV2 and TRBJ1-2; 8 bases line up with TRBD1. V trimming: 10 bases; J trimming: 7 bases; junction bases outside the gene matches: 17. This CDR3 comprises 15 residues. CDR1 and CDR2 from the germline V gene are SNHLY and FYNNEI. CDR3 nucleotides: TGTGCCACCAACGGCCTAGACAGGGGACATTCTGGCTACACCTTC. Translation gives CATNGLDRGHSGYTF.